This TCR beta chain emerged from a study of chemoradiotherapy in HPV16-positive cancers. Overall study context: A couple of HPV16-positive patients' cells yielded candidate HPV-specific clones and common motifs. Study-wide findings and caveats: The functional HPV-specific definition rests on just a couple of HPV16-positive patients.

To note about this clone: Its target is unknown.

Assay used: immunoSEQ multiplex PCR; TCRdb lists only in-frame clones, some missing. The data show roughly 34,000 clones, roughly 78% seen once. The receptor's source is a human donor with HPV-associated anogenital cancer. The sample consisted of blood, taken from a patient who underwent chemoradiotherapy.

CDR3 coding DNA: TGTGCCACCGAGGCAGGGGGCATCGACAATGAGCAGTTCTTC. The encoded protein is CATEAGGIDNEQFF. The V gene is TRBV15, the J gene TRBJ2-1, with 8 bases lining up with TRBD1. CDR1 and CDR2 (germline): LNHNV, YYDKDF (reference sequence). The length of the CDR3 is 14 residues. V was pared by 8 bases and J by 5 bases, with 8 bases of the junction left unmatched.